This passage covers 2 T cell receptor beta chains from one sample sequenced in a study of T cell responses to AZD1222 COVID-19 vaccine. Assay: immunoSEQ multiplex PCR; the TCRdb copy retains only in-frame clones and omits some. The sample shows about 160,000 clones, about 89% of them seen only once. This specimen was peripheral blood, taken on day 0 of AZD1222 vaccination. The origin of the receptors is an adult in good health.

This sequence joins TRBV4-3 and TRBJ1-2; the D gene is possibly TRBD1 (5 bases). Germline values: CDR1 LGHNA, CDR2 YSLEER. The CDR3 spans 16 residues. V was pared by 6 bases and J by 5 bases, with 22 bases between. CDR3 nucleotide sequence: TGCGCCAGCAGGTCAAGCCGGATGGGGGAGGAGTATGGCTACACCTTC. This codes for CASRSSRMGEEYGYTF.

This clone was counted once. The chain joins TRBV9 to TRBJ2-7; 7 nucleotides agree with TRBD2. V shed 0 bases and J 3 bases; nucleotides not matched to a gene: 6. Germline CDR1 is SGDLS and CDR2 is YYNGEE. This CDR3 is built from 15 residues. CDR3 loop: CASSVGGGRFYEQYF. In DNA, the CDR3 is TGTGCCAGCAGCGTAGGAGGCGGGAGATTCTACGAGCAGTACTTC.